This T cell receptor (beta chain) was captured in a study of blood T cell repertoires in COVID-19. Researchers sorted participants into cohorts using their self-reported clinical history. Germline CDR1 and CDR2: MDHEN and SYDVKM. With 10 bases removed from V and 6 bases from J, the gap between germline ends came to 15 bases. The CDR3 extends over 12 amino acids. Libraries were prepared by immunoSEQ multiplex PCR; TCRdb keeps only in-frame clonotypes and omits some of them. The data contain over 200,000 clones, approximately 81% of them singletons. The rearrangement uses TRBV28 and TRBJ1-2; D uncertain. The sequenced sample was PBMCs or T cells enriched from blood (not recorded which). This clonotype was sampled from a woman aged 45-65 years with acute COVID-19. The CDR3, as DNA: TGTGCCACTAGGAGGTTACTAAATGGCTACACCTTC. Protein sequence: CATRRLLNGYTF.